The present T cell receptor (beta chain) was sequenced within a study of T cell repertoires in cytomegalovirus infection. Study as a whole: HLA-C-restricted CMV epitopes, recently identified, and well-studied HLA-B-restricted ones were used by the study. General study results and limits: The ex vivo response showed dominance by HLA-C-restricted CMV-specific TCR beta clonotypes.

From the reads, TCRdb called clonotypes with MiXCR, one entry per CDR3 protein. The sample has approximately 910,000 distinct CDR3 sequences; around 31% are singletons. This clonotype appeared a few times. Its antigen is not identified. This CDR3 is built from 19 residues. The V gene's germline CDR1 is SEHNR and CDR2 FQNEAQ (reference sequence). V was trimmed by 2 bases and J by 0 bases, leaving 20 bases between them. The receptor's source is a human donor in good health (CMV status not recorded). Some clones in this sample may be carry-over from other donors' samples. This chain links TRBV7-9 with TRBJ1-3, with no clear D. Sequencing used cultured CD8+ T cells from PBMCs, obtained from culture after CMV antigen stimulation. CDR3 nucleotides: TGTGCCAGCAGCTTACTGCGATATGTAAAGCGGAACTCTGGAAACACCATATATTTT. Its translation: CASSLLRYVKRNSGNTIYF.